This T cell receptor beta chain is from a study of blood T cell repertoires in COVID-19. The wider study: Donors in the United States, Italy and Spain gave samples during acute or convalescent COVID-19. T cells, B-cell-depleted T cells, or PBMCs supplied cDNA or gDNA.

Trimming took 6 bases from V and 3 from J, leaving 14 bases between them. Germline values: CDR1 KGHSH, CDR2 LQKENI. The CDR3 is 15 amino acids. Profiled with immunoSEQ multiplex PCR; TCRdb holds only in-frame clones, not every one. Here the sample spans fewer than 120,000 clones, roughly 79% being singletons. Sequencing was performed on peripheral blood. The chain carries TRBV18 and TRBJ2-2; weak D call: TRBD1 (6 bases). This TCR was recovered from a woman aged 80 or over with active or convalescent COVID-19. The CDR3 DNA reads TGTGCCAGCTCTCCCCGGGACACAGACACCGGGGAGCTGTTTTTT. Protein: CASSPRDTDTGELFF.